This section outlines one T cell receptor (beta chain) sequence together with its context. Antigen: not known. Donors were nominally healthy when sampled, though unrecorded immune exposures were likely. This specimen comes from a study of cytomegalovirus exposure and HLA in healthy donors. As for the study in general: As an earlier analysis found, some 180 million T cells yielded about 120 million unique TCR beta sequences.

The PCR made use of 60 Vbeta and 13 Jbeta primers. Sequencing was performed with immunoSEQ multiplex PCR; in TCRdb, only in-frame clones are kept and a portion is missing. Its table lists some 60,000 clones. Germline loops: CDR1 MGHRA, CDR2 YSYEKL. The ends lost 2 bases at V and 5 bases at J; junction bases unmatched: 14. The CDR3 totals 17 residues. Notes on the study in general: A later analysis associated 15,000 or so TCR beta sequences with HLA alleles at a 0.05 false discovery rate.

Sequenced material: PBMCs. J is TRBJ2-7 and V is TRBV4-1, with 8 nucleotides matching TRBD2. This receptor was identified in a man aged 30 to 45 in good health and CMV-seropositive. CDR3 residues: CASSQLLTQRGLDEQYF. Here the CDR3 DNA reads TGCGCCAGCAGCCAACTCCTAACCCAGCGGGGGCTGGACGAGCAGTACTTC.